One and the same sample provided the 9 T cell receptor beta chains below, sequenced in a study of blood T cell repertoires in COVID-19. Sequenced by immunoSEQ multiplex PCR; TCRdb stores in-frame clones only, minus some. There are approximately 170,000 clones in the sample; approximately 86% occur only once, and roughly a tenth lies in the top ten. Sequencing was done on a sample of peripheral blood. These receptors were collected from a woman older than 75 with active or convalescent COVID-19.

Only one count was recorded for this clone. V gene TRBV19 combines with J gene TRBJ2-1, with 7 bases matching TRBD2. Per the germline V gene, CDR1 is LNHDA and CDR2 is SQIVND (reference sequence). This CDR3 is 15 amino acids long. After removal of 10 bases from V and 4 bases from J, the junction contained 13 bases not matched to a gene. CDR3 protein: CATQSQGGLYNEQFF. The CDR3 bases are TGTGCCACCCAGTCCCAGGGAGGGTTATACAATGAGCAGTTCTTC.

The chain carries TRBV13 and TRBJ2-5; D is possibly TRBD1 (6 bases). Germline CDR1 is PRHDT and CDR2 is FYEKMQ (reference sequence). The V end lost 7 bases, the J end lost 1 base, and 19 bases lay between the germline ends. The CDR3 runs 16 residues. CDR3 sequence reads: CASKITGGGSQETQYF. For the CDR3, the DNA is TGTGCCAGCAAAATAACGGGTGGGGGCAGCCAAGAGACCCAGTACTTC.

The chain combines TRBV5-4 with TRBJ1-1, with D tentatively TRBD1 (5 bases). This CDR3 is 15 amino acids long. The germline V gene encodes CDR1 SGHNT and CDR2 YYREEE (reference sequence). V was clipped by 4 bases and J by 0 bases, with 13 bases between them. CDR3 protein: CASSDLGQVNTEAFF. In nucleotides, the CDR3 is TGTGCCAGCAGCGACCTGGGGCAGGTGAACACTGAAGCTTTCTTT.

The chain has TRBV30 and TRBJ2-6; D remains unclear. This CDR3 contains 13 residues. Trimming took 4 bases from V and 0 from J, leaving 4 bases between them. Germline loops: CDR1 GTSNPN, CDR2 SVGIG (reference sequence). The DNA of the CDR3 is TGTGCCTGGAAACTCTCTGGGGCCAACGTCCTGACTTTC. Translated: CAWKLSGANVLTF.

The rearrangement links TRBV7-2 to TRBJ2-3; 8 nucleotides match TRBD2. This CDR3 contains 15 residues. Germline CDR1 is SGHTA and CDR2 is FQGNSA. Trimming took 0 bases from V and 5 from J; bases not matched to a gene: 4. CDR3 loop: CASSLARGAGDTQYF. CDR3 in DNA: TGTGCCAGCAGCTTAGCGCGGGGGGCCGGAGATACGCAGTATTTT.

This clone was counted only a few times. The chain combines TRBV28 with TRBJ1-4, with 10 bases aligning to TRBD1. This CDR3 spans 14 amino acids. The germline gives CDR1 MDHEN, CDR2 SYDVKM. Trimming cost V 6 bases and J 7 bases; bases outside gene matches: 5. The CDR3 DNA reads as TGTGCCAGCAGCAGAGGACAGGGGGGTGAAAAACTGTTTTTT. The encoded protein is CASSRGQGGEKLFF.

V usage is TRBV28 and J usage is TRBJ1-5, with D perhaps matching TRBD1 (6 bases). Germline lookup yields CDR1 MDHEN and CDR2 SYDVKM. CDR3 length equals 14 residues. V was pared by 6 bases and J by 3 bases, with 12 bases between. The CDR3 here is CASRNGQFNQPQHF. As DNA, the CDR3 is TGTGCCAGCAGAAATGGACAGTTCAATCAGCCCCAGCATTTT.

The chain recombines TRBV19 with TRBJ2-2; TRBD2 aligns across 7 bases. CDR3 length: 14 residues. The V gene end was trimmed by 7 bases and the J gene end by 7 bases; junction bases not matched to a gene: 9. CDR1 and CDR2 (germline): LNHDA, SQIVND (reference sequence). The CDR3 coding sequence is TGTGCCAGTAACCCCTTAGGGGAGGGCGGGGAGCTGTTTTTT. Protein: CASNPLGEGGELFF.

V is TRBV7-8 and J is TRBJ1-2; weak D call: TRBD1 (6 bases). This CDR3 comprises 17 residues. Germline assignment: CDR1 SGHVS and CDR2 FQNEAQ. V was shortened by 0 bases and J by 5 bases, with 19 bases between the two germline ends. This chain's CDR3 is CASSLALRSGDEYGYTF. The CDR3 DNA follows: TGTGCCAGCAGCTTAGCTCTTAGGTCAGGGGATGAATATGGCTACACCTTC. Full variable domain (missing parts from reference TRBV7-8 and TRBJ1-2): GAGVSQSPRYKVAKRGQDVALRCDPISGHVSLFWYQQALGQGPEFLTYFQNEAQLDKSGLPSDRFFAERPEGSVSTLKIQRTQQEDSAVYLCASSLALRSGDEYGYTFGSGTRLTVV.